The TCR beta chain under discussion was sequenced for a study of shared clonotypes between healthy human individuals. Concerning this clone: Its antigen is still unknown.

Notes on the study in general: Donor scarcity curtailed the genetic and exposure-history diversity represented herein.

Under the authors' procedure: Junction-only immunoSEQ sequences carried no quality scores, so filtering differed. Sequenced by immunoSEQ multiplex PCR; TCRdb stores in-frame clones only, minus some. The DNA gave D and trimming, while V, J and clone size come from that table. The table lists some 2 million clones, roughly 95% of them singletons. The germline gives CDR1 MNHNY, CDR2 SVGAGI (reference sequence). J lost 3 bases, V lost 2 bases, and 4 bases had no gene match. This CDR3 is built from 14 residues. CD45RO-negative, CCR7-selected cells formed the naive CD8 fraction, which excluded terminally differentiated effector memory CD45RA+ cells.

The gene calls are TRBV6-6 and TRBJ2-7, with TRBD1 identical over 7 bases. Material: naive CD8+ T cells sorted from blood. The clonotype was recovered from a man between 18 and 35 years old in good health. The CDR3 DNA sequence: TGTGCCAGCAGTTACGAACAGGGGTTCTACGAGCAGTACTTC. Encoded protein: CASSYEQGFYEQYF.